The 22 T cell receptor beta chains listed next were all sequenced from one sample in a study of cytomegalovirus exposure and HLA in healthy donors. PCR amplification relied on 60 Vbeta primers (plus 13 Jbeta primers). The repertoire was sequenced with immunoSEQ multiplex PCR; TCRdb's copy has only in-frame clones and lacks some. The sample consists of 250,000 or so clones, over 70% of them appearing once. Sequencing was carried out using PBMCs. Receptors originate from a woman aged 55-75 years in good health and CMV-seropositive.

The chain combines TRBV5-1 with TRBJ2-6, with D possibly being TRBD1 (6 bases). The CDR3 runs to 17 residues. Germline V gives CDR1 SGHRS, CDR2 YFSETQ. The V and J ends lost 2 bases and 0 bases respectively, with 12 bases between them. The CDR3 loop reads CASSFLGQISGANVLTF. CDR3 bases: TGCGCCAGCAGCTTTTTAGGACAGATCTCTGGGGCCAACGTCCTGACTTTC.

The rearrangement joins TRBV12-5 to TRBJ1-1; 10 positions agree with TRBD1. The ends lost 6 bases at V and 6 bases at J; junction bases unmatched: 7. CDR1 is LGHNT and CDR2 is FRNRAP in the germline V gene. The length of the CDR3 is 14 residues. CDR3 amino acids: CASGPGQGGSEAFF. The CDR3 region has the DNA TGTGCTAGTGGGCCCGGACAGGGGGGGTCTGAAGCTTTCTTT.

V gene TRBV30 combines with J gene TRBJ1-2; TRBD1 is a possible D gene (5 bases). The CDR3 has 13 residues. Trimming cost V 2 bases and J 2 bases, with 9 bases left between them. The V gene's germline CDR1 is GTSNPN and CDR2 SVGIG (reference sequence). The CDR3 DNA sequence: TGTGCCTGGAGTTGGCGACAGAACTATGGCTACACCTTC. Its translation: CAWSWRQNYGYTF.

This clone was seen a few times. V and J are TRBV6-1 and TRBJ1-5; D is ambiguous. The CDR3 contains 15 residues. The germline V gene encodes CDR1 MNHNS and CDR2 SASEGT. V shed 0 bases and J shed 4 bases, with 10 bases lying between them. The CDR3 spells CASSEAAGGNQPQHF. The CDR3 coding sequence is TGTGCCAGCAGTGAAGCGGCAGGTGGAAATCAGCCCCAGCATTTT.

CDR3 protein: CAWRVKLSGRHTDTQYF. CDR3 DNA: TGTGCCTGGAGAGTAAAATTGAGCGGGAGGCACACAGATACGCAGTATTTT. The rearrangement links TRBV30 to TRBJ2-3; 9 nucleotides line up with TRBD2. The germline V gene has CDR1 GTSNPN and CDR2 SVGIG (reference sequence). Trimming took 3 bases from V and 2 from J; bases not matched to a gene: 12. The CDR3 totals 17 residues.

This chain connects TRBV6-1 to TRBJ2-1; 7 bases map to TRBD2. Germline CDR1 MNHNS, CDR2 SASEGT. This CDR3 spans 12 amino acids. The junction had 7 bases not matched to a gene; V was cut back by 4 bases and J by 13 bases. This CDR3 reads CASSGGGREQFF. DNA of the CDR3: TGTGCCAGCAGTGGGGGAGGGCGCGAACAGTTCTTC.

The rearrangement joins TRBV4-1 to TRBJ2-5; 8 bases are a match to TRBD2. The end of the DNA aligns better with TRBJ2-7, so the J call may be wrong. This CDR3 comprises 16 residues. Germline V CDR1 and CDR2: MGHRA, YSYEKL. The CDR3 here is CASSQDASGRAYEQYF. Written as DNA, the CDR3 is TGCGCCAGCAGCCAAGACGCTAGCGGGCGGGCCTACGAGCAGTACTTC.

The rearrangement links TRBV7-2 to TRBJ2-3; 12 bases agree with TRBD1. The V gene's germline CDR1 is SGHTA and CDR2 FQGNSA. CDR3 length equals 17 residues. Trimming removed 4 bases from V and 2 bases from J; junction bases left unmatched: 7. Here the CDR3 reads CASSYRGQGAPTDTQYF. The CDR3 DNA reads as TGTGCCAGCAGCTATCGGGGACAGGGGGCCCCCACAGATACGCAGTATTTT.

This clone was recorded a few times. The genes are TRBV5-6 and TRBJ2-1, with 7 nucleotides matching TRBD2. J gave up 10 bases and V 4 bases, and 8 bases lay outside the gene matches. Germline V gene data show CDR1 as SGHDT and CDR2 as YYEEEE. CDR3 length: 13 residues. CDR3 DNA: TGTGCCAGCAGCGACGTGACTAGCAGAGAGCAGTTCTTC. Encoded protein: CASSDVTSREQFF.

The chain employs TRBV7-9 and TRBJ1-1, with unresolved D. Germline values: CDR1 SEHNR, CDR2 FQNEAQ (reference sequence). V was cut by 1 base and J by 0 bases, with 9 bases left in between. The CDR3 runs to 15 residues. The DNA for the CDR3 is TGTGCCAGCAGCTTAGGTTGGCAGATGAACACTGAAGCTTTCTTT. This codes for CASSLGWQMNTEAFF.

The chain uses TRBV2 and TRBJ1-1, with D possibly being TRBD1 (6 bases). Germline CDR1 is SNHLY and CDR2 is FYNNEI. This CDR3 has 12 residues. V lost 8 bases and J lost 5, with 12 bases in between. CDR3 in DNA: TGTGCCAGCGTATCCAGGGGAACTGAAGCTTTCTTT. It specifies CASVSRGTEAFF.

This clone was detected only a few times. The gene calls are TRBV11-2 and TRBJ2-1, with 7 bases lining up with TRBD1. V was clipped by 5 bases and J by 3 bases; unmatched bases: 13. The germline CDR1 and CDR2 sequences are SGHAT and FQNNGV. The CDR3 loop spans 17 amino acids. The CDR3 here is CASSHPALQGNYNEQFF. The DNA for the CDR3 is TGTGCCAGCAGCCACCCCGCTTTACAGGGGAACTACAATGAGCAGTTCTTC.

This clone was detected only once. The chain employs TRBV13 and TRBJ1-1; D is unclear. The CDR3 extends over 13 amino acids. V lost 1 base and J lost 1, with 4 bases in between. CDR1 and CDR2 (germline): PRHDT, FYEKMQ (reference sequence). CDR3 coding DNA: TGTGCCAGCAGCTTAGCCAGGAACACTGAAGCTTTCTTT. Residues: CASSLARNTEAFF. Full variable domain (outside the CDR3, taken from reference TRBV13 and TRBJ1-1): AAGVIQSPRHLIKEKRETATLKCYPIPRHDTVYWYQQGPGQDPQFLISFYEKMQSDKGSIPDRFSAQQFSDYHSELNMSSLELGDSALYFCASSLARNTEAFFGQGTRLTVV.

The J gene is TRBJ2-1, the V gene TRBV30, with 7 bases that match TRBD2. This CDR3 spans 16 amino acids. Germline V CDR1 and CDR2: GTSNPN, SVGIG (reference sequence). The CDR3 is CASVPFVWGRDNEQFF. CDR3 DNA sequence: TGTGCTTCTGTCCCCTTTGTTTGGGGGAGGGATAATGAGCAGTTCTTC.

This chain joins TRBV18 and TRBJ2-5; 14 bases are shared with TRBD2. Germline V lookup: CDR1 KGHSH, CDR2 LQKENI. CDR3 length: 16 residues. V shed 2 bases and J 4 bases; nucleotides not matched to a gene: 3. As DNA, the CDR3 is TGTGCCAGCTCACCAAAAGGACTAGCGGGAGGAGAGACCCAGTACTTC. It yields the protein CASSPKGLAGGETQYF.

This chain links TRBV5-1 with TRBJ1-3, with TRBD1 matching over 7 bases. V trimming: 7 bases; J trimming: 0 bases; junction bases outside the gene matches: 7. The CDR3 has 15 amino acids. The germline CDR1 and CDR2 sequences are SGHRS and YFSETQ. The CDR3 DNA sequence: TGCGCCAGCCAAACAGGGGACTTCTCTGGAAACACCATATATTTT. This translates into CASQTGDFSGNTIYF. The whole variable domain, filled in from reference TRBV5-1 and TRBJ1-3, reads KAGVTQTPRYLIKTRGQQVTLSCSPISGHRSVSWYQQTPGQGLQFLFEYFSETQRNKGNFPGRFSGRQFSNSRSEMNVSTLELGDSALYLCASQTGDFSGNTIYFGEGSWLTVV.

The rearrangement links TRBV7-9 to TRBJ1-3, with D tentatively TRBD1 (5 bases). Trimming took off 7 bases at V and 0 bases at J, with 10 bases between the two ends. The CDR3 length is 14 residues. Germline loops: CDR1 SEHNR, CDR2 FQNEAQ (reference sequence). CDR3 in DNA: TGTGCCAGCAAACAGGACCCCTCTGGAAACACCATATATTTT. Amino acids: CASKQDPSGNTIYF.

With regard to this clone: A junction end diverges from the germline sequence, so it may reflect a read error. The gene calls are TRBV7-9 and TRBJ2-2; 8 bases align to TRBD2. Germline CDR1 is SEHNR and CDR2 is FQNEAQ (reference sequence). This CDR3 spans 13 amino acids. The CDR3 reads CSSRVSGAGELFF. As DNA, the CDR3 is TGTTCCAGCAGGGTTAGCGGGGCCGGGGAGCTGTTTTTT.

The CDR3 DNA follows: TGTGCCATCTCTTACTCGGGGGACAGGGCTAACACCGGGGAGCTGTTTTTT. This encodes CAISYSGDRANTGELFF. V usage is TRBV10-3 and J usage is TRBJ2-2; 9 bases are a match to TRBD1. V gave up 8 bases and J gave up 2 bases; unmatched junction bases: 12. The CDR3 totals 17 residues. CDR1 and CDR2 (germline): ENHRY, SYGVKD.

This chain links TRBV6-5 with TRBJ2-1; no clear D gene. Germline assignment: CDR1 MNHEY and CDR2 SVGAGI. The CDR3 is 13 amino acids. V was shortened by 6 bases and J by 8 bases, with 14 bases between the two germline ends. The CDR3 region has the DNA TGTGCCAGCAGGAGCCTTCCCCGATATGAGCAGTTCTTC. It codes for CASRSLPRYEQFF.

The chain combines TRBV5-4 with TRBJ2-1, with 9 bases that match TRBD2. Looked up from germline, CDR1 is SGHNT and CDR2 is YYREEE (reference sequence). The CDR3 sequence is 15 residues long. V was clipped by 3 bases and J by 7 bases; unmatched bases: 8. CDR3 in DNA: TGTGCCAGCAGCTCCGGGACTAGCTTAGATAATGAGCAGTTCTTC. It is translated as CASSSGTSLDNEQFF.

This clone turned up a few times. The CDR3 DNA reads as TGTGCCAGCAGTGAAACGCTCCGAGGAGAGACCCAGTACTTC. Protein: CASSETLRGETQYF. This sequence joins TRBV6-1 and TRBJ2-5; D is unresolved. The V gene lost 2 bases and the J gene lost 4 bases, with 11 bases spanning the gap. The CDR3 has 14 amino acids. CDR1 is MNHNS and CDR2 is SASEGT in the germline V gene.